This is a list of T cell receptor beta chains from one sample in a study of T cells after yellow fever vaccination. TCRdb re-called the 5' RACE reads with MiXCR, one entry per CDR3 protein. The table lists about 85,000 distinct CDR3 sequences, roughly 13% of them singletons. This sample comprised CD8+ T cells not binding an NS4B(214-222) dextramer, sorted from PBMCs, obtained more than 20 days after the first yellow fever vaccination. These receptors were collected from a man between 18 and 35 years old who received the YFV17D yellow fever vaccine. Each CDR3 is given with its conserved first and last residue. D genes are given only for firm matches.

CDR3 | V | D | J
CASSQGGPNSPLHF | TRBV4-1 | - | TRBJ1-6
CSVHSGETAQYF | TRBV29-1 | - | TRBJ2-5
CASSYSAGGFYGYTF | TRBV6-5 | TRBD1 | TRBJ1-2
CASSSPSLEQYF | TRBV7-2 | - | TRBJ2-7
CSAQIRGPQETQYF | TRBV29-1 | - | TRBJ2-5
CASSLGVAGGYNEQFF | TRBV7-2 | TRBD2 | TRBJ2-1
CASSALGRQETQYF | TRBV12-3/TRBV12-4 | - | TRBJ2-5
CASSQGEGIYEQYF | TRBV4-2 | TRBD2 | TRBJ2-7
CASSLSGMNTEAFF | TRBV16 | - | TRBJ1-1
CASSLRFGAGRTGELFF | TRBV12-3/TRBV12-4 | - | TRBJ2-2
CASSLWVADTQYF | TRBV11-3 | - | TRBJ2-3